This entry lists 17 T cell receptor beta chains sequenced from one sample in a study of blood T cell repertoires in COVID-19. Some clones are missing from TCRdb's copy, which holds only in-frame ones; the method was immunoSEQ multiplex PCR. This table has roughly 150,000 clones, about 86% appearing once. The sequenced material came from peripheral blood. The receptors were sampled from a woman in her sixties or seventies who had recovered from COVID-19.

This clone showed up just a few times. This chain uses TRBV5-1 with TRBJ2-7; D may be TRBD2 (6 bases). This CDR3 spans 12 amino acids. Trimming pared 0 bases from V and 6 bases from J, leaving 7 bases between. The germline CDR1 and CDR2 sequences are SGHRS and YFSETQ. The CDR3 region is CASSLAGGEQYF. Written as DNA, the CDR3 is TGCGCCAGCAGCTTGGCCGGGGGCGAGCAGTACTTC.

The chain couples TRBV27 to TRBJ2-5; D is perhaps TRBD2 (7 bases). V lost 1 base, J lost 5 bases, and 17 bases lay in between. This CDR3 is built from 16 residues. Germline V gene data show CDR1 as MNHEY and CDR2 as SMNVEV (reference sequence). The CDR3 is CASSLLGGDVGETQYF. CDR3 in DNA: TGTGCCAGCAGTTTATTAGGGGGGGACGTGGGGGAGACCCAGTACTTC.

The V call is TRBV4-3, the J call TRBJ2-7; D unclear. This CDR3 has 14 residues. V was pared by 4 bases and J by 0 bases, with 10 bases between. Germline V gene data show CDR1 as LGHNA and CDR2 as YSLEER. The CDR3 sequence is CASSPAVASYEQYF. DNA of the CDR3: TGCGCCAGCAGCCCGGCCGTAGCCTCCTACGAGCAGTACTTC.

The genes are TRBV5-1 and TRBJ2-7; maybe TRBD2 (6 bases). The germline V gene has CDR1 SGHRS and CDR2 YFSETQ. CDR3 length: 13 residues. V lost 5 bases to trimming and J lost 2 bases, with 11 bases between them. CDR3 in amino acids: CASSRDLPYEQYF. The DNA for the CDR3 is TGCGCCAGCAGTCGGGACTTGCCCTACGAGCAGTACTTC.

The V and J genes are TRBV9 and TRBJ1-4; D is ambiguous. With 6 bases removed from V and 5 bases from J, the gap between germline ends came to 14 bases. The CDR3 is 14 amino acids. Germline CDR1 is SGDLS and CDR2 is YYNGEE. CDR3 DNA sequence: TGTGCCAGCAACCCCATGGGCACAAATGAAAAACTGTTTTTT. It translates to CASNPMGTNEKLFF.

This chain links TRBV7-7 with TRBJ2-5, with D maybe TRBD1 (5 bases). This CDR3 contains 14 residues. Germline V lookup: CDR1 SSHAT, CDR2 FNYEAQ (reference sequence). Trimming took 5 bases from V and 0 from J, leaving 10 bases between them. The CDR3 nucleotides are TGTGCCAGCAGCCCAGACAGTTACCAAGAGACCCAGTACTTC. It specifies CASSPDSYQETQYF. The full variable domain, completed using reference TRBV7-7 and TRBJ2-5, is GAGVSQSPRYKVTKRGQDVTLRCDPISSHATLYWYQQALGQGPEFLTYFNYEAQPDKSGLPSDRFSAERPEGSISTLTIQRTEQRDSAMYRCASSPDSYQETQYFGPGTRLLVL.

V and J are TRBV5-1 and TRBJ1-3; D is undetermined. The CDR3 spans 16 residues. The germline V and J ends were trimmed by 0 bases and 0 bases, with 10 bases remaining between them. Germline V gives CDR1 SGHRS, CDR2 YFSETQ. CDR3 residues: CASSLEGESSGNTIYF. The CDR3 nucleotides are TGCGCCAGCAGCTTGGAGGGAGAGAGCTCTGGAAACACCATATATTTT.

The table lists this clone with many counts. The chain combines TRBV7-2 with TRBJ2-7; no definite D call. The germline V gene has CDR1 SGHTA and CDR2 FQGNSA. The CDR3 totals 13 residues. V was clipped by 3 bases and J by 4 bases, with 10 bases between them. For the CDR3, the DNA is TGTGCCAGCAGCTTGGGCAGAATGTACGAGCAGTACTTC. It codes for CASSLGRMYEQYF.

The J gene is TRBJ2-5, the V gene TRBV19; 8 bases are shared with TRBD2. This CDR3 region has 16 residues. CDR1 is LNHDA, CDR2 SQIVND, per germline (reference sequence). Germline trimming cut 5 bases from V and 5 bases from J; bases unmatched to any gene: 13. This chain's CDR3 is CASSPILREAVETQYF. For the CDR3, the DNA is TGTGCCAGTAGTCCCATCTTGCGGGAGGCTGTGGAGACCCAGTACTTC.

The genes are TRBV5-1 and TRBJ2-1, with D possibly being TRBD2 (7 bases). Germline CDR1 SGHRS, CDR2 YFSETQ. The V end was cut by 4 bases, the J end by 5 bases, with 16 bases between. CDR3 size: 15 residues. CDR3 residues: CASSPPGRGDNEQFF. CDR3 nucleotide sequence: TGCGCCAGCAGCCCACCGGGGAGGGGGGACAATGAGCAGTTCTTC.

The chain recombines TRBV18 with TRBJ1-5, with unresolved D. This CDR3 has 15 residues. Per the germline V gene, CDR1 is KGHSH and CDR2 is LQKENI. V lost 3 bases and J 0 bases, leaving 9 bases between the germline ends. The CDR3 region is CASSPLADSNQPQHF. CDR3 bases: TGTGCCAGCTCACCTCTGGCGGATAGCAATCAGCCCCAGCATTTT.

This chain joins TRBV7-2 and TRBJ2-7; 14 bases are shared with TRBD2. V shed 7 bases and J 9 bases; nucleotides not matched to a gene: 8. Germline loops: CDR1 SGHTA, CDR2 FQGNSA. The CDR3 covers 14 residues. CDR3 sequence reads: CASKPGLAGVAQYF. The CDR3 DNA reads as TGTGCCAGCAAACCGGGACTAGCGGGAGTGGCGCAGTACTTC.

The rearrangement uses TRBV10-3 and TRBJ2-1, with a tentative D call TRBD2 (6 bases). The CDR3 is 15 residues long. Germline CDR1 reads ENHRY; CDR2 reads SYGVKD. V was trimmed by 2 bases and J by 10 bases, leaving 18 bases between them. This CDR3 reads CAISERGGGGTEQFF. Written as DNA, the CDR3 is TGTGCCATCAGTGAGCGTGGGGGAGGCGGAACGGAGCAGTTCTTC.

The chain has TRBV6-6 and TRBJ2-1; the match to TRBD1 covers 7 bases. The trim removed 6 bases at V and 0 bases at J, leaving 5 bases unmatched. This CDR3 spans 15 amino acids. The germline gives CDR1 MNHNY, CDR2 SVGAGI (reference sequence). This CDR3 is CASSPQGSSYNEQFF. The CDR3 DNA reads TGTGCCAGCAGCCCACAGGGGAGCTCCTACAATGAGCAGTTCTTC.

This clone was counted between two and nine times. The chain combines TRBV5-1 with TRBJ1-6, with D possibly matching TRBD1 (6 bases). This CDR3 contains 18 residues. CDR1 and CDR2 from the germline V gene are SGHRS and YFSETQ. V dropped 4 bases and J dropped 7 bases, with 24 bases sitting between them. CDR3 coding DNA: TGCGCCAGCAGCCCCGACAGGTGGACCCCGTTCCCCAATTCACCCCTCCACTTT. This sequence encodes CASSPDRWTPFPNSPLHF.

The rearrangement joins TRBV7-9 to TRBJ1-5; perhaps TRBD1 as D (6 bases). Germline assignment: CDR1 SEHNR and CDR2 FQNEAQ (reference sequence). The CDR3 covers 15 residues. The V and J ends lost 1 base and 7 bases respectively, with 14 bases between them. DNA for the CDR3: TGTGCCAGCAGCTTAGGGGCGGGGGGCCGGCAGCCCCAGCATTTT. Its translation: CASSLGAGGRQPQHF.

The gene calls are TRBV5-6 and TRBJ1-1; perhaps TRBD1 as D (6 bases). Deletions cut 7 bases from V and 3 bases from J, with 19 bases between. The CDR3 consists of 15 residues. The V gene's germline CDR1 is SGHDT and CDR2 YYEEEE. CDR3 sequence: CASAWGRGLDTEAFF. CDR3 DNA sequence: TGTGCCAGCGCTTGGGGGCGGGGGCTTGACACTGAAGCTTTCTTT.